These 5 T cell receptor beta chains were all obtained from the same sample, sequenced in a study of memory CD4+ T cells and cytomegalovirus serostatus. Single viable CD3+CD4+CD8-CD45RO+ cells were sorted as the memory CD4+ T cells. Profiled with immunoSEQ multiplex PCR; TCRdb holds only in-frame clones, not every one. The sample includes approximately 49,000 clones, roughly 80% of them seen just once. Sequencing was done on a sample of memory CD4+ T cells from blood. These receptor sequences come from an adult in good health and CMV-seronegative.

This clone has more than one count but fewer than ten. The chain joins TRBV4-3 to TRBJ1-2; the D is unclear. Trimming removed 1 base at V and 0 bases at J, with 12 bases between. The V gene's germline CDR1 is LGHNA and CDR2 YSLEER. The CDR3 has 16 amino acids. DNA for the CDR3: TGCGCCAGCAGCCAAGGGATGCAAACTACTAACTATGGCTACACCTTC. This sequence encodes CASSQGMQTTNYGYTF.

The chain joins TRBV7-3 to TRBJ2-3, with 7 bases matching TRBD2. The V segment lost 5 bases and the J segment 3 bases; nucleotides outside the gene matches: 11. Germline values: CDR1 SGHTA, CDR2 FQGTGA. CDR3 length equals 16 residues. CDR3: CASSPEGAGWTDTQYF. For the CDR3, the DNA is TGTGCCAGCAGCCCCGAGGGAGCGGGGTGGACAGATACGCAGTATTTT.

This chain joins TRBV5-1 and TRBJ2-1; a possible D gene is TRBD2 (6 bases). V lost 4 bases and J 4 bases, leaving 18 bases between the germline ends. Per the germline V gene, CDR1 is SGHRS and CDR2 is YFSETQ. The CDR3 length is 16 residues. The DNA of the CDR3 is TGCGCCAGCAGCGGTGAGGTGGGACTGTATTACAATGAGCAGTTCTTC. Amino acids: CASSGEVGLYYNEQFF. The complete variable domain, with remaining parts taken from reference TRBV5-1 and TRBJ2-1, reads KAGVTQTPRYLIKTRGQQVTLSCSPISGHRSVSWYQQTPGQGLQFLFEYFSETQRNKGNFPGRFSGRQFSNSRSEMNVSTLELGDSALYLCASSGEVGLYYNEQFFGPGTRLTVL.

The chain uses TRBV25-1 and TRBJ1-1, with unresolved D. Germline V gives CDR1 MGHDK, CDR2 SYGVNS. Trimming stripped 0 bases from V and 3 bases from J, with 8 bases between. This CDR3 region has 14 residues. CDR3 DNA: TGTGCCAGCAGTGAATACGACTGGGACACTGAAGCTTTCTTT. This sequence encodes CASSEYDWDTEAFF.

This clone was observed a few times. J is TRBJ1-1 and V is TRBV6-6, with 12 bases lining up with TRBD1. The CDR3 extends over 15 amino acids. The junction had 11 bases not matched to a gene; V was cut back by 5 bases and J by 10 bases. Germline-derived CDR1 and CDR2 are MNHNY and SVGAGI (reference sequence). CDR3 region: CASSPFPGTGGRAFF. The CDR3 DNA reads TGTGCCAGCAGTCCCTTCCCCGGGACAGGGGGCAGAGCTTTCTTT.